The rows below give T cell receptor beta chains drawn from one sample of a study of blood T cell repertoires in COVID-19. Some clones are missing from TCRdb's copy, which holds only in-frame ones; the method was immunoSEQ multiplex PCR. The table shows 25,000 to 35,000 clones, with more than 80% occurring only once. The sequencing sample was made of peripheral blood. The receptors derive from an elderly man with acute or convalescent COVID-19. The conserved cysteine and the conserved F or W are not part of the CDR3 here.

v_call: TRBV19; j_call: TRBJ1-5; cdr3_length: 12; cdr3_aa: ASSPLRRDQPQH
v_call: TRBV19; j_call: TRBJ2-3; cdr3_length: 13; cdr3_aa: ASSSMGGNTDTQY
v_call: TRBV28; j_call: TRBJ2-5; cdr3_length: 15; cdr3_aa: ASSLSTSGGRGETQY
v_call: TRBV18; j_call: TRBJ1-1; cdr3_length: 11; cdr3_aa: ASSLYRGTEAF
v_call: TRBV19; j_call: TRBJ2-2; cdr3_length: 14; cdr3_aa: ASRPQGSGNTGELF
v_call: TRBV15; j_call: TRBJ1-3; cdr3_length: 13; cdr3_aa: ATSEDSRWGNTIY
v_call: TRBV27; j_call: TRBJ2-7; cdr3_length: 12; cdr3_aa: ASSLSTASYEQY
v_call: TRBV6-1; j_call: TRBJ1-5; cdr3_length: 13; cdr3_aa: ASSERGQNHQPQH
v_call: TRBV11-2; j_call: TRBJ1-3; cdr3_length: 14; cdr3_aa: ASSLAGAGAGNTIY
v_call: TRBV7-2; j_call: TRBJ1-5; cdr3_length: 12; cdr3_aa: ASSFTFGNQPQH
v_call: TRBV3-1/TRBV3-2; j_call: TRBJ2-7; cdr3_length: 12; cdr3_aa: ASSPGQGFYEQY
v_call: TRBV11-2; j_call: TRBJ2-5; cdr3_length: 14; cdr3_aa: ASSLDLPVTQETQY
v_call: TRBV27; j_call: TRBJ1-3; cdr3_length: 13; cdr3_aa: ASSLQGASGNTIY
v_call: TRBV5-6; j_call: TRBJ1-6; cdr3_length: 16; cdr3_aa: ASSRGHDRGSYNSPLH
v_call: TRBV12-3/TRBV12-4; j_call: TRBJ2-7; cdr3_length: 11; cdr3_aa: ASRRDRGSEQY
v_call: TRBV19; j_call: TRBJ2-5; cdr3_length: 12; cdr3_aa: ASSRPGLGETQY
v_call: TRBV4-1; j_call: TRBJ1-2; cdr3_length: 12; cdr3_aa: ASSPTGRRYGYT
v_call: TRBV19; j_call: TRBJ2-5; cdr3_length: 13; cdr3_aa: ASRERGSAQETQY
v_call: TRBV9; j_call: TRBJ2-6; cdr3_length: 16; cdr3_aa: ASSGGHLQLSGANVLT
v_call: TRBV25-1; j_call: TRBJ1-1; cdr3_length: 11; cdr3_aa: ASSDPRATEAF
v_call: TRBV12-3/TRBV12-4; j_call: TRBJ2-5; cdr3_length: 11; cdr3_aa: ASSLGQKETQY
v_call: TRBV7-2; j_call: TRBJ1-5; cdr3_length: 13; cdr3_aa: ASSLEGAGNQPQH
v_call: TRBV5-1; j_call: TRBJ1-3; cdr3_length: 12; cdr3_aa: ASSPAVNLDTIY
v_call: TRBV18; j_call: TRBJ1-1; cdr3_length: 13; cdr3_aa: ASSLQGRLNTEAF
v_call: TRBV25-1; j_call: TRBJ1-1; cdr3_length: 13; cdr3_aa: ASGTGWGRNTEAF
v_call: TRBV5-4; j_call: TRBJ1-5; cdr3_length: 11; cdr3_aa: ASSLDRDQPQH
v_call: TRBV5-1; j_call: TRBJ2-6; cdr3_length: 16; cdr3_aa: ASSLAGTGGAGANVLT
v_call: TRBV15; j_call: TRBJ2-3; cdr3_length: 14; cdr3_aa: ATSPRQGRATDTQY
v_call: TRBV10-1; j_call: TRBJ2-3; cdr3_length: 14; cdr3_aa: ASSESGQGLTDTQY
v_call: TRBV7-3; j_call: TRBJ2-1; cdr3_length: 13; cdr3_aa: ASSQAGTGGFQQF
v_call: TRBV18; j_call: TRBJ1-1; cdr3_length: 13; cdr3_aa: ASSPQGDWNTEAF
v_call: TRBV5-1; j_call: TRBJ1-4; cdr3_length: 13; cdr3_aa: ASSLSPTTNEKLF